These 7 T cell receptor beta chains were all obtained from the same sample, sequenced in a study of control samples from healthy donors and cancer patients. The data were produced by immunoSEQ multiplex PCR, yet TCRdb's version contains in-frame clones alone and is incomplete. The sample records about 130,000 clones, roughly 90% being singletons. The sequenced sample consisted of blood. The source of these receptors is a woman aged 50 to 60 in good health.

The rearrangement uses TRBV10-3 and TRBJ1-3; no clear D. The germline V gene encodes CDR1 ENHRY and CDR2 SYGVKD. The CDR3 covers 12 residues. Trimming cost V 6 bases and J 4 bases, with 7 bases left between them. The DNA of the CDR3 is TGTGCCATCAGGGCGACAGGAAACACCATATATTTT. As protein: CAIRATGNTIYF.

The chain links TRBV5-6 to TRBJ1-2; no definite D call. The CDR3 runs 14 residues. CDR1 is SGHDT, CDR2 YYEEEE, per germline. Trimming removed 3 bases from V and 0 bases from J, with 9 bases in between. DNA of the CDR3: TGTGCCAGCAGCTCGCTGGGGACTAACTATGGCTACACCTTC. Protein sequence: CASSSLGTNYGYTF.

This rearrangement joins TRBV18 to TRBJ1-2; no clear D. Germline values: CDR1 KGHSH, CDR2 LQKENI. The CDR3 sequence is 12 residues long. Trimming cost V 3 bases and J 8 bases, with 10 bases left between them. The CDR3 DNA is TGTGCCAGCTCACCGTACGGTGGGGGCTACACCTTC. Its protein is CASSPYGGGYTF. The full variable domain, rest sourced from reference TRBV18 and TRBJ1-2, is NAGVMQNPRHLVRRRGQEARLRCSPMKGHSHVYWYRQLPEEGLKFMVYLQKENIIDESGMPKERFSAEFPKEGPSILRIQQVVRGDSAAYFCASSPYGGGYTFGSGTRLTVV.

The chain carries TRBV28 and TRBJ1-2; 8 bases match TRBD1. Germline CDR1 is MDHEN and CDR2 is SYDVKM. V dropped 6 bases and J dropped 4; count of bases not matched to a gene: 13. CDR3 length: 16 amino acids. In DNA form, the CDR3 reads TGTGCCAGCAGGCCGGACAGGGCGCAAGACTTCTATGGCTACACCTTC. It specifies CASRPDRAQDFYGYTF.

This sequence joins TRBV6-5 and TRBJ1-4; the match to TRBD1 covers 7 bases. Germline-derived CDR1 and CDR2 are MNHEY and SVGAGI. The junction had 6 bases not matched to a gene; V was cut back by 5 bases and J by 3 bases. The CDR3 is 15 residues long. The CDR3 sequence is CASSSDRAANEKLFF. CDR3 bases: TGTGCCAGCAGTAGTGACAGGGCAGCTAATGAAAAACTGTTTTTT.

V usage is TRBV6-2 or TRBV6-3 and J usage is TRBJ2-7; D is unresolved. The CDR3 contains 13 residues. Looked up from germline, CDR1 is MNHEY and CDR2 is SVGEGT. V dropped 0 bases and J dropped 3 bases, with 6 bases sitting between them. The CDR3 sequence: CASSYSQVYEQYF. CDR3 DNA: TGTGCCAGCAGTTACTCACAAGTCTACGAGCAGTACTTC.

This rearrangement joins TRBV6-1 to TRBJ2-3, with unresolved D. The CDR3 sequence is 15 residues long. Trimming cost V 1 base and J 0 bases, with 8 bases left between them. Germline V lookup: CDR1 MNHNS, CDR2 SASEGT. CDR3 DNA sequence: TGTGCCAGCAGTGAAGACAGACCTAGCACAGATACGCAGTATTTT. The encoded protein is CASSEDRPSTDTQYF.